The T cell receptor (beta chain) described here comes from a study of cytomegalovirus exposure and HLA in healthy donors. Study-wide points: No immune exposure information besides CMV serostatus was available. In an earlier analysis, productive rearrangement rates for most beta V segments clustered near 87% or 30%.

Primers for the PCR totalled 60 Vbeta and 13 Jbeta. Libraries were prepared by immunoSEQ multiplex PCR; TCRdb keeps only in-frame clonotypes and omits some of them. The sample includes tens of thousands of clones, around 80% of them seen just once. The CDR3 extends over 16 amino acids. In germline, CDR1 is SGHRS, CDR2 YFSETQ. After removal of 0 bases from V and 2 bases from J, the junction contained 2 bases not matched to a gene. This clone came up a few times. Antigen specificity is unknown. The receptor comes from a woman under 40 in good health and CMV-seronegative. The specimen was PBMCs. The chain joins TRBV5-1 to TRBJ2-2; 9 nucleotides line up with TRBD1. In nucleotides, the CDR3 is TGCGCCAGCAGCTTGGCGGGACAGGGTAACACCGGGGAGCTGTTTTTT. It translates to CASSLAGQGNTGELFF.